Here is one T cell receptor beta chain with its context. The data were obtained in a study of T cells in tuberculosis. Study summary: The T cells targeted glucose monomycolate, a mycobacterial lipid, via CD1B. Findings and caveats of the study: Low-affinity CD1B-GMM tetramer-binding T cells may have been missed.

Cells were sorted from thawed PBMC rested overnight and stained with GMM-loaded CD1B tetramer, viability dye and anti-CD3. The CD1B tetramers carried C32 glucose monomycolate purified from Rhodococcus equi. From each donor, some 91,000 tetramer-negative cells were sorted. V lost 3 bases, J lost 1 base, and 6 bases lay in between. Germline-derived CDR1 and CDR2 are SQVTM and ANQGSEA. This CDR3 region has 13 residues. Sequencing of TCR-alpha and TCR-beta chains was unpaired. Data came from immunoSEQ multiplex PCR; TCRdb stores just in-frame clones and leaves some out. The sample lists 80,000 to 100,000 clones; under 95% were seen once.

Input material: CD1b-GMM tetramer-negative cells sorted from PBMCs. The source is an adult woman with latent tuberculosis. The chain joins TRBV29-1 to TRBJ2-2; a possible D gene is TRBD2 (5 bases). As DNA, the CDR3 is TGCAGCGTTGACGGGGTGAACACCGGGGAGCTGTTTTTT. Translating gives CSVDGVNTGELFF.